This T cell receptor beta chain appears in the sequencing data of a study of neurological immune-mediated disorders. TCRdb redid the calling of the 5' RACE reads with MiXCR, one entry per CDR3 protein. The sample shows 40,000 or so distinct CDR3 sequences, roughly 7% of them seen only once. This clonotype was seen at least ten times. Germline and junction disagree at one end, which may indicate a read error. The CDR3 loop spans 14 amino acids. Germline values: CDR1 SSHAT, CDR2 FNYEAQ (reference sequence). The source material was PBMCs. The J gene is TRBJ2-5, the V gene TRBV7-7, with 7 nucleotides matching TRBD2. The origin of this receptor is a woman between 40 and 50 years old in good health. The CDR3 DNA follows: TGTGCTAGCACCAAAGACGGGGGGTCCCGGACCCAGTACTTC. Residues: CASTKDGGSRTQYF.